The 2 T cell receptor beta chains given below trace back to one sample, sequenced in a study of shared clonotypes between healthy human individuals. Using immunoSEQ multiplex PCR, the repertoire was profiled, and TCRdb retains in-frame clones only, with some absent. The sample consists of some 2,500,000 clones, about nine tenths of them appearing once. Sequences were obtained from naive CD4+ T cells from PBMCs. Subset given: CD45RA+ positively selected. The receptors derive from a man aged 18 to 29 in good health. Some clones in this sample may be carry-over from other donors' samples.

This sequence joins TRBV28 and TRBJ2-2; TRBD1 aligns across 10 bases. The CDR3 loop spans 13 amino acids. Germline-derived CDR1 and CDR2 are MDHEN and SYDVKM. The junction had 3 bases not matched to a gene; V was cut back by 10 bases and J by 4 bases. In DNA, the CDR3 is TGTGCCATCGGGACAGGGGTCACCGGGGAGCTGTTTTTT. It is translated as CAIGTGVTGELFF.

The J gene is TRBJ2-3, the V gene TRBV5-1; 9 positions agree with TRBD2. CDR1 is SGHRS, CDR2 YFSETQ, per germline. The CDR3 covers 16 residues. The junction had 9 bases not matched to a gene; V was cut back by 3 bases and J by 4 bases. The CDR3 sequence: CASSSSGTTAPDTQYF. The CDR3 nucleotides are TGCGCCAGCAGCTCTAGCGGGACGACTGCGCCAGATACGCAGTATTTT. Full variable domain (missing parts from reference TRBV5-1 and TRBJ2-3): KAGVTQTPRYLIKTRGQQVTLSCSPISGHRSVSWYQQTPGQGLQFLFEYFSETQRNKGNFPGRFSGRQFSNSRSEMNVSTLELGDSALYLCASSSSGTTAPDTQYFGPGTRLTVL.